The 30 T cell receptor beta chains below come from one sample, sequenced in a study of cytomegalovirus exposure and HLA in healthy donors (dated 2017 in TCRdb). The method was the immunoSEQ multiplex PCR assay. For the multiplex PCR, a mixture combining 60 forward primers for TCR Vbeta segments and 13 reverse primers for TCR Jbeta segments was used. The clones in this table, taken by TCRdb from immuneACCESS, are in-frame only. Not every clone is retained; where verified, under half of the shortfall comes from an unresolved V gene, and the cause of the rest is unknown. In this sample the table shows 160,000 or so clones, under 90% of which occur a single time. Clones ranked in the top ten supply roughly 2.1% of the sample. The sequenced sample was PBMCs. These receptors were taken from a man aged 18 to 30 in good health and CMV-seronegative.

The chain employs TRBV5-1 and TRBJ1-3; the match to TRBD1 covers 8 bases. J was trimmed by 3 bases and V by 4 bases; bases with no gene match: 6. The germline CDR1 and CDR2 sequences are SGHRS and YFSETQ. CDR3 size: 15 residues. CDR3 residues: CASSRGGQGGNTIYF. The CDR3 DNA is TGCGCCAGCAGCAGGGGAGGACAGGGTGGAAACACCATATATTTT. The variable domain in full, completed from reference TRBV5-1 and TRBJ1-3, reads KAGVTQTPRYLIKTRGQQVTLSCSPISGHRSVSWYQQTPGQGLQFLFEYFSETQRNKGNFPGRFSGRQFSNSRSEMNVSTLELGDSALYLCASSRGGQGGNTIYFGEGSWLTVV.

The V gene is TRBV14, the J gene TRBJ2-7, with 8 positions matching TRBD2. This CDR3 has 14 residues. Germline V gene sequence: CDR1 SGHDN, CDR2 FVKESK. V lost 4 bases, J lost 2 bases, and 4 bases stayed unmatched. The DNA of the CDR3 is TGTGCCAGCAGCCCCCGACTAGCGACCTACGAGCAGTACTTC. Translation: CASSPRLATYEQYF.

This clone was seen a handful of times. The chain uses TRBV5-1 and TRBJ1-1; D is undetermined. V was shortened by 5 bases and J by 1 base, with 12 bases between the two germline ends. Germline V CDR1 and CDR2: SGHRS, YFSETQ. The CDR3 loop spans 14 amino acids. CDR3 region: CASRIASENTEAFF. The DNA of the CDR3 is TGCGCCAGCAGAATAGCATCGGAGAACACTGAAGCTTTCTTT.

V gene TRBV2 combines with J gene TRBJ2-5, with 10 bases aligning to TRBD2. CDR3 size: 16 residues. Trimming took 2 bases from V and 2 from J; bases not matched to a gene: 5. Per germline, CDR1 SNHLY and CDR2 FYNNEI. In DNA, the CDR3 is TGTGCCAGCAGTGAACTAGCGGGGGTGGTTCAAGAGACCCAGTACTTC. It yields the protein CASSELAGVVQETQYF.

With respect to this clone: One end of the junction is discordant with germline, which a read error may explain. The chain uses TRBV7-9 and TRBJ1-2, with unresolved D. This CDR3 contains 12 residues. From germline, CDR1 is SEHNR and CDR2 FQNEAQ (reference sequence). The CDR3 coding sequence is TGTTCCAGCACCGTTTACAGCTATGGCTACACCTTC. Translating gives CSSTVYSYGYTF.

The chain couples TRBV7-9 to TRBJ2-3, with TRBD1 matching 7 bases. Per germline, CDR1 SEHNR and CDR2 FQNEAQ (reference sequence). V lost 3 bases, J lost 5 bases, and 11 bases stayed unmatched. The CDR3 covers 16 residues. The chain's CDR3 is CASSLGQTTLGDTQYF. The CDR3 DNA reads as TGTGCCAGCAGCTTGGGACAGACAACTCTCGGAGATACGCAGTATTTT.

CDR3 loop: CASSIVFRGGQETQYF. In DNA form, the CDR3 reads TGTGCCAGTAGTATAGTTTTCAGGGGAGGGCAAGAGACCCAGTACTTC. This chain links TRBV19 with TRBJ2-5; TRBD2 might be the D (7 bases). The germline CDR1 and CDR2 sequences are LNHDA and SQIVND (reference sequence). Trimming removed 1 base at V and 2 bases at J, with 14 bases between. The CDR3 contains 16 residues.

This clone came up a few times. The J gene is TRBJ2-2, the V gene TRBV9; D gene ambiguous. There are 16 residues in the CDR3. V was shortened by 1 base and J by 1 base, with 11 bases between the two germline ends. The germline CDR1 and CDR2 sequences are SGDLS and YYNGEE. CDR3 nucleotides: TGTGCCAGCAGCGTAAATCCAGGCCTGAACACCGGGGAGCTGTTTTTT. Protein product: CASSVNPGLNTGELFF.

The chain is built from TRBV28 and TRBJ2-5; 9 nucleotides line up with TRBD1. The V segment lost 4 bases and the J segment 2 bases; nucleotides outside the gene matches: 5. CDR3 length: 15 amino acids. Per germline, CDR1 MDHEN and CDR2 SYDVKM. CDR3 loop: CASSSPGQGQETQYF. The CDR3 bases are TGTGCCAGCAGTTCCCCGGGACAGGGTCAAGAGACCCAGTACTTC. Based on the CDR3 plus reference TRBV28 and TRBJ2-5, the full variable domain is DVKVTQSSRYLVKRTGEKVFLECVQDMDHENMFWYRQDPGLGLRLIYFSYDVKMKEKGDIPEGYSVSREKKERFSLILESASTNQTSMYLCASSSPGQGQETQYFGPGTRLLVL.

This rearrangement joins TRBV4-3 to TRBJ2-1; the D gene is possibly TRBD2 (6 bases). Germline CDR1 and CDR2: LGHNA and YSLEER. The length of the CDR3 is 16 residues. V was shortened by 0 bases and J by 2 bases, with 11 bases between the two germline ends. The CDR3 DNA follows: TGCGCCAGCAGCCAAGATGACGGGAGTGCCTACAATGAGCAGTTCTTC. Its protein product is CASSQDDGSAYNEQFF.

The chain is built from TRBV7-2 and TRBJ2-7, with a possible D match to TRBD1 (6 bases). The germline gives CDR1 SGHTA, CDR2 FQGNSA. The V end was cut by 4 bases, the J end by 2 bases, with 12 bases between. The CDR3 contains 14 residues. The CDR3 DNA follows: TGTGCCAGCAGCTACAGGGACCCTACCTACGAGCAGTACTTC. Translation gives CASSYRDPTYEQYF.

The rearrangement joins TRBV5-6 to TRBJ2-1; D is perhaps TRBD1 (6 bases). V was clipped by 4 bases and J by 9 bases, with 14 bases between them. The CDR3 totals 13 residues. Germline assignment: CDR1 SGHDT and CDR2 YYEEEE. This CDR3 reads CASSKRTVGEQFF. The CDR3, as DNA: TGTGCCAGCAGCAAACGGACAGTTGGTGAGCAGTTCTTC. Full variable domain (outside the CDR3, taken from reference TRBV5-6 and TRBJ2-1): DAGVTQSPTHLIKTRGQQVTLRCSPKSGHDTVSWYQQALGQGPQFIFQYYEEEERQRGNFPDRFSGHQFPNYSSELNVNALLLGDSALYLCASSKRTVGEQFFGPGTRLTVL.

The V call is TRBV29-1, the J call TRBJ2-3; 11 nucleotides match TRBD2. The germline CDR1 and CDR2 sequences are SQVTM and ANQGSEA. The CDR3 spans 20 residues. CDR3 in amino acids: CCHDAPSGRPDAASTDTQYF. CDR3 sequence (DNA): TGCTGCCATGATGCCCCTAGCGGGAGGCCCGATGCAGCTAGCACAGATACGCAGTATTTT.

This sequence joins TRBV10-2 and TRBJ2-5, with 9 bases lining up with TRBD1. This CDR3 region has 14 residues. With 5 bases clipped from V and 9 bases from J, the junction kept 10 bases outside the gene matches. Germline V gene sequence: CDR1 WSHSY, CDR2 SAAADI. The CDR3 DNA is TGCGCCAGCAGTTCACAGGGGGCGGGGGAGGCCCAGTACTTC. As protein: CASSSQGAGEAQYF.

CDR3 sequence (DNA): TGCGCCAGCAGCTTGGCTGGGGGCTCCGTTGGAGAGACCCAGTACTTC. This codes for CASSLAGGSVGETQYF. The chain has TRBV5-1 and TRBJ2-5; TRBD1 might be the D (6 bases). The CDR3 extends over 16 amino acids. Germline lookup yields CDR1 SGHRS and CDR2 YFSETQ. Trimming pared 0 bases from V and 4 bases from J, leaving 16 bases between.

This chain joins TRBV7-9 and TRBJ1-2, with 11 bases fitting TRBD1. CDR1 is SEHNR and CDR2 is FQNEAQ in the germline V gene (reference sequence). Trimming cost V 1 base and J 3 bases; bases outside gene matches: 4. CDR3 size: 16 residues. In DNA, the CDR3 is TGTGCCAGCAGCTTAGGGGACAGGGGGGAGGACTATGGCTACACCTTC. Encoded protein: CASSLGDRGEDYGYTF.

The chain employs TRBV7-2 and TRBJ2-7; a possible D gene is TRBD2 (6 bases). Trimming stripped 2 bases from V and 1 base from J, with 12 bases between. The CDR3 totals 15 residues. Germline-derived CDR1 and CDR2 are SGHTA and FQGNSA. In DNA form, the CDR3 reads TGTGCCAGCAGCTTATCTGGGACTCCGTCCTACGAGCAGTACTTC. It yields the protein CASSLSGTPSYEQYF.

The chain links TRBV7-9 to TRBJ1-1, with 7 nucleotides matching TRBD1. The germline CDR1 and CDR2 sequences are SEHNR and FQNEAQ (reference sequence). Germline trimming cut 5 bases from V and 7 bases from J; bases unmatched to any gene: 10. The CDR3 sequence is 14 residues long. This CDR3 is CASSLRDRPDEAFF. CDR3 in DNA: TGTGCCAGCAGCCTAAGGGACAGACCAGATGAAGCTTTCTTT.

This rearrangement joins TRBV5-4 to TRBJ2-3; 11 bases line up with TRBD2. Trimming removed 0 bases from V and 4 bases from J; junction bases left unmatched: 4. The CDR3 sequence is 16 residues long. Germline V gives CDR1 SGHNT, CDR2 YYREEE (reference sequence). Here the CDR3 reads CASSLVAGGPADTQYF. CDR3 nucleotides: TGTGCCAGCAGCTTGGTAGCGGGAGGGCCCGCAGATACGCAGTATTTT.

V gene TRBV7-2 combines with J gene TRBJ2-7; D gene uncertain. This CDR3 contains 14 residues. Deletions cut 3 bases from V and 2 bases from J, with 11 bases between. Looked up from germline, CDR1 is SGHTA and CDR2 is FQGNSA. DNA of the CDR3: TGTGCCAGCAGCTTGAGGCAGTTGACCTACGAGCAGTACTTC. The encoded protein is CASSLRQLTYEQYF.

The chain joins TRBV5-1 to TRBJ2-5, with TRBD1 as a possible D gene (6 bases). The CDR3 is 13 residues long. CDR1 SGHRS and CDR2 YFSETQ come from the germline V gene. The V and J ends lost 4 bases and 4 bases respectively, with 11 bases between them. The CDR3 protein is CASSHTGIETQYF. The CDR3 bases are TGCGCCAGCAGCCATACAGGGATAGAGACCCAGTACTTC.

Here the CDR3 DNA reads TGTGCCAGCTCCCTACCCGGGACAGCTAGCACAGATACGCAGTATTTT. Protein: CASSLPGTASTDTQYF. This rearrangement joins TRBV5-5 to TRBJ2-3; 7 bases agree with TRBD1. J was trimmed by 0 bases and V by 7 bases; bases with no gene match: 11. The germline gives CDR1 SGHKS, CDR2 YYEKEE (reference sequence). The CDR3 runs 16 residues. Based on the CDR3 plus reference TRBV5-5 and TRBJ2-3, the full variable domain is DAGVTQSPTHLIKTRGQQVTLRCSPISGHKSVSWYQQVLGQGPQFIFQYYEKEERGRGNFPDRFSARQFPNYSSELNVNALLLGDSALYLCASSLPGTASTDTQYFGPGTRLTVL.

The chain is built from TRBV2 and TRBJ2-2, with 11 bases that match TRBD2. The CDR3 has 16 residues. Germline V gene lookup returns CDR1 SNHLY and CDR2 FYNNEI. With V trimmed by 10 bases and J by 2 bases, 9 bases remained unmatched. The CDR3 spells CAIQTSGGANTGELFF. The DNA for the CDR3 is TGTGCCATCCAAACTAGCGGGGGCGCTAACACCGGGGAGCTGTTTTTT.

As DNA, the CDR3 is TGCAGCGTTGTGATGCGAGACTATGGCTACACCTTC. Translated: CSVVMRDYGYTF. This chain links TRBV29-1 with TRBJ1-2; D remains ambiguous. The CDR3 totals 12 residues. Germline values: CDR1 SQVTM, CDR2 ANQGSEA. V lost 4 bases to trimming and J lost 3 bases, with 9 bases between them.

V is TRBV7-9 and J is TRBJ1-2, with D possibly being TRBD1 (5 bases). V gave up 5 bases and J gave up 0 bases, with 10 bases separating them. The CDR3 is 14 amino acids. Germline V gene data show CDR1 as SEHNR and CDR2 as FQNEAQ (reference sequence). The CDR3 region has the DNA TGTGCCAGCAGCCCCAGGGCAACTAACTATGGCTACACCTTC. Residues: CASSPRATNYGYTF.

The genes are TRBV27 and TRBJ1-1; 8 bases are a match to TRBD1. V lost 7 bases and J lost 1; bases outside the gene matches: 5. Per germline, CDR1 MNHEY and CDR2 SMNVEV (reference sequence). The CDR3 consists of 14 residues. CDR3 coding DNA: TGTGCCAGCAAACCGGACAGGGCGAACACTGAAGCTTTCTTT. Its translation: CASKPDRANTEAFF.

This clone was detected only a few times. In nucleotides, the CDR3 is TGTGCCAGCAGCGGGGGACAGGCGAACACTGAAGCTTTCTTT. Its translation is CASSGGQANTEAFF. The chain combines TRBV9 with TRBJ1-1, with TRBD1 matching 8 bases. The CDR3 runs 14 residues. V gave up 3 bases and J gave up 1 base; unmatched junction bases: 2. Germline CDR1 is SGDLS and CDR2 is YYNGEE.

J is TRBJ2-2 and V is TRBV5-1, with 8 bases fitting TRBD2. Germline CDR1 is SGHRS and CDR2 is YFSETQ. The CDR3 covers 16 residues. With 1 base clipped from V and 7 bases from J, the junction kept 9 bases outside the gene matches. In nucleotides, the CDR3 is TGCGCCAGCAGCTTGCAGAGCGGGAGTGTTAGCGGGGAGCTGTTTTTT. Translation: CASSLQSGSVSGELFF.

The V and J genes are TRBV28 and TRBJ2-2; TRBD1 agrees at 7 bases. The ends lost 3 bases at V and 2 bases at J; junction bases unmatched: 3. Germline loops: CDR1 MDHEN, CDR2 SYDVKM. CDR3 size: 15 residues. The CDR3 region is CASSLGTANTGELFF. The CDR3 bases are TGTGCCAGCAGTTTGGGGACAGCTAACACCGGGGAGCTGTTTTTT.

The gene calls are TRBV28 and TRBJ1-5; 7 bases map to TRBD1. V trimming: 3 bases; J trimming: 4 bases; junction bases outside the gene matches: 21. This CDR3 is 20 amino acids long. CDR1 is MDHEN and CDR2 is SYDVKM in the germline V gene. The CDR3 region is CASSFTLGRQGWGRNQPQHF. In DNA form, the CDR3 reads TGTGCCAGCAGTTTTACGCTCGGACGACAGGGTTGGGGGCGAAATCAGCCCCAGCATTTT.